One and the same sample provided the 2 T cell receptor beta chains below, sequenced in a study of early T cells in non-severe SARS-CoV-2 infection. TCRdb ran MiXCR on the 5' RACE reads and lists one entry per CDR3 protein. This sample has tens of thousands of distinct CDR3 sequences, with approximately 12% found just once. Material: whole blood, obtained at baseline. The origin of the receptors is an adult who was a healthcare worker with PCR-confirmed SARS-CoV-2 infection or an uninfected control (not recorded which). The donor label of this sample is uncertain.

The genes are TRBV9 and TRBJ1-1, with no clear D. V lost 0 bases to trimming and J lost 4 bases, with 13 bases between them. The CDR3 spans 15 residues. CDR1 SGDLS and CDR2 YYNGEE come from the germline V gene. The CDR3 nucleotides read TGTGCCAGCAGCGTAGTCCCCGACGGGAGCACTGAAGCTTTCTTT. Residues: CASSVVPDGSTEAFF.

This clonotype has more than one count but fewer than ten. This CDR3 reads CASSFVPRSNTGELFF. The CDR3 region has the DNA TGTGCCAGCAGCTTTGTTCCCAGGTCGAACACCGGGGAGCTGTTTTTT. The chain has TRBV5-6 and TRBJ2-2; no definite D call. CDR1 and CDR2 (germline): SGHDT, YYEEEE. Between the trimmed V and J ends, which lost 2 bases and 0 bases, there was a span of 11 bases. The CDR3 is made up of 16 amino acids.